This T cell receptor beta chain was documented in a study of blood T cell repertoires in COVID-19. Study information: The United States, Italy and Spain were the sources of the acute and convalescent COVID-19 samples. T cells, B-cell-depleted T cells, or PBMCs provided the cDNA or gDNA that served as material.

Methods used by the authors: Counts of nucleated cells, estimated from reference gene primer amplification, were obtained. Assay used: immunoSEQ multiplex PCR; TCRdb lists only in-frame clones, some missing. Clone size and V and J calls were adopted from that table, with D and trimming inferred from the DNA. Among about 240,000 clones, around nine tenths were seen once, and the ten largest hold 0.99%. The V gene end was trimmed by 3 bases and the J gene end by 6 bases; junction bases not matched to a gene: 9. The CDR3 contains 15 residues. The germline CDR1 and CDR2 sequences are GTSNPN and SVGIG (reference sequence).

The sequence was collected from a middle-aged woman who had recovered from COVID-19. The chain employs TRBV30 and TRBJ1-5, with TRBD1 matching 9 bases. The specimen sequenced was peripheral blood. Here the CDR3 reads CAWRPTGGAGQPQHF. DNA for the CDR3: TGTGCCTGGAGGCCTACAGGGGGCGCGGGTCAGCCCCAGCATTTT. The full variable domain, in which reference TRBV30 and TRBJ1-5 provide the parts outside the CDR3, is SQTIHQWPATLVQPVGSPLSLECTVEGTSNPNLYWYRQAAGRGLQLLFYSVGIGQISSEVPQNLSASRPQDRQFILSSKKLLLSDSGFYLCAWRPTGGAGQPQHFGDGTRLSIL.